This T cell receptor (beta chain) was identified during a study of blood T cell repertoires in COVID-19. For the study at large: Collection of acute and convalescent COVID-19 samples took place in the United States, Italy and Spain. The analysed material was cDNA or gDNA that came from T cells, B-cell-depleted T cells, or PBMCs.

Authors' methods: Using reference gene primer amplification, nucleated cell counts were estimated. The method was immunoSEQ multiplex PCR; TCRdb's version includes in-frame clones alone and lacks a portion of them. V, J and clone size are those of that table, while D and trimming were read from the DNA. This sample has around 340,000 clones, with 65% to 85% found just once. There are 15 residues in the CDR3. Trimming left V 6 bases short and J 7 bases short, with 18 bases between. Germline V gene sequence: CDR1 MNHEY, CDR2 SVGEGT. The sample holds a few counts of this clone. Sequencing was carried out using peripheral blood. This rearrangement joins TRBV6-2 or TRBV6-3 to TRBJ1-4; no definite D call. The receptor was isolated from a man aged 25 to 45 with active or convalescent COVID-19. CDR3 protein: CASSPTPGKGEKLFF. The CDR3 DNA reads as TGTGCCAGCAGCCCAACACCCGGGAAGGGTGAAAAACTGTTTTTT.